The rows below give T cell receptor beta chains drawn from one sample of a study of post-analysis software for immune sequencing data. MiXCR, applied by TCRdb to the PCR reads, yields one record per CDR3 protein. The table shows hundreds of thousands of distinct CDR3 sequences, with 30% occurring only once. Input material: blood. Receptor source: a girl aged 10-17 years with multiple sclerosis. Both conserved end residues are part of each CDR3. Each record gives: J gene, V gene, D gene, clone size, CDR3 DNA, CDR3 protein. D genes are given only for firm matches. Clone sizes are given selectively: once, few, many, or a class where the clone is expanded.

>TRBJ2-2|TRBV5-1|TRBD1|NA
TGCGCCAGCAGCTTGGTTCCAGGGGGCGGCGGGGAGCTGTTTTTT
CASSLVPGGGGELFF
>TRBJ1-2|TRBV29-1|TRBD1|few
TGCAGCGTTGACGCCGGGACAGGCGACTATGGCTACACCTTC
CSVDAGTGDYGYTF
>TRBJ1-5|TRBV20-1|TRBD1|few
TGCAGTGCTAGGGGGACAGGGGGCCGTAATCAGCCCCAGCATTTT
CSARGTGGRNQPQHF
>TRBJ1-5|TRBV20-1|NA|NA
TGCAGTGCTAGCCAGGTTTTCAATCAGCCCCAGCATTTT
CSASQVFNQPQHF
>TRBJ2-3|TRBV6-4|NA|NA
TGTGCCAGCAGTGACTCAGGGGGGTGGGGAGCCACCGCAGATACGCAGTATTTT
CASSDSGGWGATADTQYF
>TRBJ2-1|TRBV20-1|TRBD2|few
TGCAGTGCTAGAGTGTCTAGCGGGGCTAGGCATGAGCAGTTCTTC
CSARVSSGARHEQFF
>TRBJ2-5|TRBV7-2|NA|few
TGTGCCAGCAGCCAGCCGGGCCGTCAAGAGACCCAGTACTTC
CASSQPGRQETQYF
>TRBJ2-1|TRBV5-1|TRBD2|NA
TGCGCCAGCACCAGAGGTAGCGGGGAACACTACAATGAGCAGTTCTTC
CASTRGSGEHYNEQFF
>TRBJ2-3|TRBV7-8|NA|few
TGTGCCAGCAGCCCAAGTCGGGCGGCTGTGGGTACGCAGTATTTT
CASSPSRAAVGTQYF
>TRBJ2-1|TRBV10-3|TRBD2|few
TGTGCCATCAGTGTTACTGGGACTAGCGGGGGTGAGCAGTTCTTC
CAISVTGTSGGEQFF
>TRBJ2-4|TRBV29-1|TRBD1|NA
TGCAGCGTTGGGACAGGCAGGTCTGAGCAGTACTTC
CSVGTGRSEQYF
>TRBJ2-2|TRBV6-2/TRBV6-3|NA|NA
TGTGCCAGCCGAATTTTAGCTAACACCGGGGAGCTGTTTTTT
CASRILANTGELFF
>TRBJ2-1|TRBV7-8|NA|NA
TGTGCCAGCAGCCAAAAGGGGAAGGGGCCGGGCAATGAGCAGTTCTTC
CASSQKGKGPGNEQFF
>TRBJ2-3|TRBV28|NA|NA
TGTGCCAGCCTAGGACGGGCGGGTGTCCTCACAGATACGCAGTATTTT
CASLGRAGVLTDTQYF
>TRBJ2-7|TRBV28|NA|few
TGTGCCAGCCTGGCGGGTATCCCGAACTACGAGCAGTACTTC
CASLAGIPNYEQYF
>TRBJ2-1|TRBV5-1|NA|NA
TGCGCCAGCAGCTTGGGAGGTTTAGAAGAGCAGTTCTTC
CASSLGGLEEQFF
>TRBJ2-1|TRBV27|NA|few
TGTGCCAGCAGTGGGGGCAGGGCCCCGGGGTCCTACAATGAGCAGTTCTTC
CASSGGRAPGSYNEQFF
>TRBJ2-5|TRBV7-9|TRBD2|few
TGTGCCAGCGGGACTAGCGGAGAAGAGACCCAGTACTTC
CASGTSGEETQYF
>TRBJ2-1|TRBV20-1|NA|NA
TGCAGTGCTCCTGACAGTGTAAATGAGCAGTTCTTC
CSAPDSVNEQFF
>TRBJ2-1|TRBV29-1|NA|NA
TGCAGCGTTGAAGGACAGAGATACAATGAGCAGTTCTTC
CSVEGQRYNEQFF
>TRBJ2-2|TRBV28|TRBD1|once
TGTGCCAGCAGCCCGGACAGGGTGGCCACCGGGGAGCTGTTTTTT
CASSPDRVATGELFF
>TRBJ2-1|TRBV6-6|NA|NA
TGTGCCGGCAGCGGCATGGGGTGGACGGGGACTTACAATGAGCAGTTCTTC
CAGSGMGWTGTYNEQFF
>TRBJ2-7|TRBV4-3|TRBD1|NA
TGCGCCAGCAGCCCGGACCAGAGGACAGGGATAATCCACGAGCAGTACTTC
CASSPDQRTGIIHEQYF
>TRBJ2-7|TRBV5-1|TRBD2|few
TGCGCCAGCGCCCTAGCGGGGGGGAGCTCCTACGAGCAGTACTTC
CASALAGGSSYEQYF
>TRBJ2-1|TRBV5-1|TRBD2|few
TGCGCCAGCAGCTTTGGTAGCGGGAGGGTTTTGAATGAGCAGTTCTTC
CASSFGSGRVLNEQFF
>TRBJ2-1|TRBV2|TRBD2|NA
TGTGCCAGCAGTGAACCGGCTAGCGGGAGAAGGCCCTACAATGAGCAGTTCTTC
CASSEPASGRRPYNEQFF
>TRBJ2-1|TRBV4-3|NA|few
TGCGCCAGCAGCCAAGATTTCAGGAGACCGAACAATGAGCAGTTCTTC
CASSQDFRRPNNEQFF
>TRBJ2-1|TRBV7-2|NA|few
TGTGCCAGCAGCTTAGACACCAATGAGCAGTTCTTC
CASSLDTNEQFF
>TRBJ2-1|TRBV25-1|TRBD1|NA
TGTGCCAGCAGTGACCAGTCGGGACAGGGGGCTTCGGAGCAGTTCTTC
CASSDQSGQGASEQFF
>TRBJ2-3|TRBV4-3|NA|many
TGCGCCAGCAGCCAAGCCGCTGGGGATACGCAGTATTTT
CASSQAAGDTQYF
>TRBJ2-7|TRBV10-3|TRBD2|NA
TGTGCCATCAGCCTCACTAGCGGGAGTGGCTACGAGCAGTACTTC
CAISLTSGSGYEQYF
>TRBJ2-1|TRBV6-5|TRBD1|few
TGTGCCAGCAGTTCTCAGGGGGCCGGTGAGCAGTTCTTC
CASSSQGAGEQFF
>TRBJ2-1|TRBV6-5|TRBD2|many
TGTGCCAGCAGTTACGCCGGGGGGGGTAATAATGAGCAGTTCTTC
CASSYAGGGNNEQFF
>TRBJ1-2|TRBV7-2|NA|few
TGTGCCAGCAGCTCGTCAGAGTATGGCTACACCTTC
CASSSSEYGYTF
>TRBJ2-1|TRBV5-1|TRBD1|NA
TGCGCCAGCAGCTTGGAAGGGACAGGACCCAGTGAGCAGTTCTTC
CASSLEGTGPSEQFF
>TRBJ2-7|TRBV4-3|NA|few
TGCGCCAGCAGCCAAGACCCGGGCCAGACCTACGAGCAGTACTTC
CASSQDPGQTYEQYF
>TRBJ1-6|TRBV7-2|TRBD1|NA
TGTGCCAGCAGCTTTCAAAAACAGGGGGCGCGCAATTCACCCCTCCACTTT
CASSFQKQGARNSPLHF
>TRBJ2-5|TRBV6-5|TRBD2|NA
TGTGCCAGCAGTTATAGCGGGGCGATGGTAGAGACCCAGTACTTC
CASSYSGAMVETQYF
>TRBJ2-2|TRBV12-5|NA|few
TGTGCTAGTGGTTTGGACAGGAACACCGGGGAGCTGTTTTTT
CASGLDRNTGELFF
>TRBJ1-5|TRBV20-1|NA|NA
TGCAGTGCTAGTTGGGGAACTAATCAGCCCCAGCATTTT
CSASWGTNQPQHF
>TRBJ2-1|TRBV6-6|NA|NA
TGTGCCAGCAGTTACGTTCAGGGCGCATACAGTGAGCAGTTCTTC
CASSYVQGAYSEQFF
>TRBJ2-1|TRBV3-1|TRBD2|few
TGTGCCAGCAGCCCCCACAGGCTAGCGGGATACAATGAGCAGTTCTTC
CASSPHRLAGYNEQFF
>TRBJ2-2|TRBV20-1|NA|NA
TGCAGTGCCCGGAGCGGAGTCGACAACGGGGAGCTGTTTTTT
CSARSGVDNGELFF
>TRBJ2-7|TRBV5-5|TRBD2|NA
TGTGCCAGCAGTCAACTGCGAGGGAGGGCCGGTTACGAGCAGTACTTC
CASSQLRGRAGYEQYF
>TRBJ1-2|TRBV5-1|NA|NA
TGCGCCAGCAGCTCCAGGAAGGGTACTAACTATGGCTACACCTTC
CASSSRKGTNYGYTF
>TRBJ1-1|TRBV5-5|NA|NA
TGTGCCAGCAGCTTGTGGAGGGCAACTGAAGCTTTCTTT
CASSLWRATEAFF
>TRBJ2-3|TRBV7-2|NA|NA
TGTGCCAGCAGTCCTAATTCCGATACGCAGTATTTT
CASSPNSDTQYF
>TRBJ2-7|TRBV28|NA|NA
TGTGCCAGCAGTTTATCAATAATCGGGGACTCCCTCTCCTACGAGCAGTACTTC
CASSLSIIGDSLSYEQYF